A single TCR beta chain is shown here with its context. Its target is unknown. One entry per CDR3 protein, called by TCRdb with MiXCR from the reads. The sample lists some 480,000 distinct CDR3 sequences; 30% to 40% were seen once. This sample is drawn from a study of T cell repertoires in cytomegalovirus infection. Across the study: Recently identified HLA-C-restricted CMV epitopes were among the peptides used. Public TCR beta signatures provided an indication of both CMV infection and a matching HLA type. Study-level points and caveats: Ex vivo responses were dominated by HLA-C-restricted CMV-specific TCR beta clonotypes.

Trimming removed 2 bases from V and 4 bases from J, with 6 bases in between. The CDR3 runs 13 residues. V is TRBV12-3 or TRBV12-4 and J is TRBJ1-5; D remains unclear. Specimen: cultured PBMCs, collected from culture after CMV antigen stimulation. This sequence was found in a human donor in good health (CMV status not recorded). Some clones in this sample may be carry-over from other donors' samples. The CDR3 sequence: CASSLHRNQPQHF. The CDR3, as DNA: TGTGCCAGCAGTTTACACAGAAATCAGCCCCAGCATTTT.